The 20 T cell receptor beta chains below come from one sample, sequenced in a study of blood T cell repertoires in COVID-19. Libraries were prepared by immunoSEQ multiplex PCR; TCRdb keeps only in-frame clonotypes and omits some of them. The top ten hold about 1.7% of the sample, which has fewer than 350,000 clones, almost 90% seen once. The source material was PBMCs or T cells enriched from blood (not recorded which). The receptors derive from a woman aged 18-30 years with acute COVID-19.

About this clone: The same CDR3 can be traced to other DNA sequences in this sample. The V and J genes are TRBV4-3 and TRBJ2-1; 8 bases agree with TRBD1. The junction had 6 bases not matched to a gene; V was cut back by 4 bases and J by 4 bases. The germline V gene encodes CDR1 LGHNA and CDR2 YSLEER. The CDR3 is 15 residues long. DNA of the CDR3: TGCGCCAGCAGCCTAGGGACAGGCGTTTACAATGAGCAGTTCTTC. It translates to CASSLGTGVYNEQFF.

This sequence joins TRBV6-5 and TRBJ1-1; tentative D call: TRBD1 (6 bases). Germline loops: CDR1 MNHEY, CDR2 SVGAGI. V gave up 6 bases and J gave up 8 bases, with 16 bases separating them. The CDR3 totals 13 residues. This CDR3 reads CASRPSGGGEAFF. The CDR3 DNA sequence: TGTGCCAGCAGACCTTCGGGGGGCGGGGAAGCTTTCTTT.

The chain employs TRBV12-3 or TRBV12-4 and TRBJ1-2; 7 bases match TRBD1. The CDR3 totals 13 residues. J lost 5 bases, V lost 3 bases, and 3 bases had no gene match. This chain's CDR3 is CASSFGQVYGYTF. CDR3 DNA: TGTGCCAGCAGTTTCGGACAGGTGTATGGCTACACCTTC.

The chain links TRBV27 to TRBJ2-1; D unclear. The germline gives CDR1 MNHEY, CDR2 SMNVEV (reference sequence). CDR3 length: 11 amino acids. Between the trimmed V and J ends, which lost 3 bases and 8 bases, there was a span of 5 bases. CDR3 protein: CASSFLDEQFF. Here the CDR3 DNA reads TGTGCCAGCAGTTTTTTAGATGAGCAGTTCTTC.

The chain combines TRBV13 with TRBJ2-1; 7 bases are a match to TRBD1. The CDR3 has 17 residues. Per germline, CDR1 PRHDT and CDR2 FYEKMQ (reference sequence). The trim removed 4 bases at V and 2 bases at J, leaving 11 bases unmatched. The DNA of the CDR3 is TGTGCCAGCAGCTCCCGCCGACAGGGCCAAACCTACAATGAGCAGTTCTTC. This encodes CASSSRRQGQTYNEQFF.

V gene TRBV6-5 combines with J gene TRBJ1-6; no firm D call. The CDR3 is made up of 13 amino acids. V was shortened by 8 bases and J by 7 bases, with 12 bases between the two germline ends. Germline V gene lookup returns CDR1 MNHEY and CDR2 SVGAGI. The CDR3 DNA follows: TGTGCCAGCTCGACTCTCACCAATTCACCCCTCCACTTT. This gives the protein CASSTLTNSPLHF.

The V call is TRBV11-2, the J call TRBJ2-1; a weak D match, TRBD1 (6 bases). The V end lost 5 bases, the J end lost 2 bases, and 19 bases lay between the germline ends. The length of the CDR3 is 17 residues. The germline CDR1 and CDR2 sequences are SGHAT and FQNNGV. The CDR3 coding sequence is TGTGCCAGCAGCACAAGCAAGGCAGGGGTAGCCTACAATGAGCAGTTCTTC. It is translated as CASSTSKAGVAYNEQFF.

This clone has only a few counts. This rearrangement joins TRBV4-1 to TRBJ2-7; 7 bases align to TRBD2. Germline lookup yields CDR1 MGHRA and CDR2 YSYEKL. The V gene end was trimmed by 3 bases and the J gene end by 7 bases; junction bases not matched to a gene: 9. CDR3 length equals 14 residues. In nucleotides, the CDR3 is TGCGCCAGCAGCCATCCGGGAGGCCGGGGAGAGCAGTACTTC. It specifies CASSHPGGRGEQYF.

The rearrangement uses TRBV18 and TRBJ2-5; weak D call: TRBD1 (5 bases). Germline V gene lookup returns CDR1 KGHSH and CDR2 LQKENI. V was shortened by 1 base and J by 3 bases, with 6 bases between the two germline ends. CDR3 length: 13 residues. The CDR3 DNA reads as TGTGCCAGCTCACCACGACAGAAAGAGACCCAGTACTTC. Translated, it gives CASSPRQKETQYF. Full variable domain (remainder filled in from reference TRBV18 and TRBJ2-5): NAGVMQNPRHLVRRRGQEARLRCSPMKGHSHVYWYRQLPEEGLKFMVYLQKENIIDESGMPKERFSAEFPKEGPSILRIQQVVRGDSAAYFCASSPRQKETQYFGPGTRLLVL.

This sequence joins TRBV4-3 and TRBJ1-4, with 8 bases that match TRBD1. CDR1 is LGHNA and CDR2 is YSLEER in the germline V gene. CDR3 length: 15 residues. Trimming took 4 bases from V and 7 from J; bases not matched to a gene: 8. This CDR3 is CASSPTGQGSEKLFF. CDR3 nucleotides: TGCGCCAGCAGCCCAACAGGACAGGGAAGTGAAAAACTGTTTTTT.

This clone was picked up one time. The chain couples TRBV28 to TRBJ2-1; 7 bases match TRBD2. The CDR3 totals 18 residues. J was trimmed by 3 bases and V by 1 base; bases with no gene match: 12. The germline CDR1 and CDR2 sequences are MDHEN and SYDVKM. In DNA, the CDR3 is TGTGCCAGCAGTTTATTGTGGGGGGGACCAATTTACTACAATGAGCAGTTCTTC. This codes for CASSLLWGGPIYYNEQFF.

The V gene is TRBV5-5, the J gene TRBJ2-4; the match to TRBD2 covers 11 bases. Germline trimming cut 4 bases from V and 2 bases from J; bases unmatched to any gene: 5. Germline lookup yields CDR1 SGHKS and CDR2 YYEKEE (reference sequence). This CDR3 comprises 16 residues. The CDR3: CASSARLAGPKNIQYF. CDR3 nucleotide sequence: TGTGCCAGCAGCGCGCGACTAGCGGGGCCCAAAAACATTCAGTACTTC.

The chain combines TRBV19 with TRBJ1-3; a weak D match, TRBD1 (5 bases). The V and J ends lost 6 bases and 0 bases respectively, with 6 bases between them. The CDR3 is made up of 13 amino acids. In germline, CDR1 is LNHDA, CDR2 SQIVND (reference sequence). CDR3: CASRQVSGNTIYF. CDR3 nucleotides: TGTGCCAGTAGACAGGTCTCTGGAAACACCATATATTTT.

The gene calls are TRBV4-3 and TRBJ2-4; tentatively, D is TRBD1 (6 bases). Germline lookup yields CDR1 LGHNA and CDR2 YSLEER. Trimming shortened V by 4 bases and J by 0 bases, and 10 bases separated the two germline ends. The CDR3 totals 15 residues. The CDR3 sequence is CASSLRTAAKNIQYF. In nucleotides, the CDR3 is TGCGCCAGCAGCCTACGGACAGCAGCCAAAAACATTCAGTACTTC.

This chain uses TRBV7-9 with TRBJ2-7; 7 bases are shared with TRBD1. The CDR3 covers 18 residues. The V segment lost 1 base and the J segment 5 bases; nucleotides outside the gene matches: 17. Germline CDR1 SEHNR, CDR2 FQNEAQ (reference sequence). DNA of the CDR3: TGTGCCAGCAGCTTAGGACAGGGTGGGATCCATGGCACCCACGAGCAGTACTTC. It translates to CASSLGQGGIHGTHEQYF.

The rearrangement joins TRBV9 to TRBJ2-2; 7 bases map to TRBD2. CDR3 size: 13 residues. Germline V gene sequence: CDR1 SGDLS, CDR2 YYNGEE. With 6 bases clipped from V and 4 bases from J, the junction kept 3 bases outside the gene matches. The chain's CDR3 is CASTWGGTGELFF. The CDR3 coding sequence is TGTGCCAGCACATGGGGGGGCACCGGGGAGCTGTTTTTT.

In this sample, this clone turned up once. The rearrangement links TRBV27 to TRBJ1-1, with 7 bases lining up with TRBD1. After removal of 7 bases from V and 4 bases from J, the junction contained 9 bases not matched to a gene. Germline loops: CDR1 MNHEY, CDR2 SMNVEV (reference sequence). This CDR3 comprises 14 residues. CDR3 region: CASTWYRGSTEAFF. The CDR3 bases are TGTGCCAGCACCTGGTACAGGGGAAGCACTGAAGCTTTCTTT.

This clone was seen just once. V is TRBV6-2 or TRBV6-3 and J is TRBJ2-5; 11 bases agree with TRBD2. The CDR3 runs 15 residues. J lost 5 bases, V lost 0 bases, and 2 bases had no gene match. Germline assignment: CDR1 MNHEY and CDR2 SVGEGT. The CDR3 is CASSYSGTSGETQYF. The CDR3 DNA sequence: TGTGCCAGCAGTTACTCCGGGACTAGCGGCGAGACCCAGTACTTC.

The V call is TRBV2, the J call TRBJ1-3, with 10 bases aligning to TRBD1. The CDR3 length is 14 residues. V shed 6 bases, J shed 4 bases, and the junction held 3 bases outside the gene matches. Germline CDR1 and CDR2: SNHLY and FYNNEI. CDR3 nucleotide sequence: TGTGCCAGCAGGGGGACAGGGGTAGGAAACACCATATATTTT. Protein sequence: CASRGTGVGNTIYF.

The chain couples TRBV29-1 to TRBJ2-3; D gene ambiguous. There are 12 residues in the CDR3. CDR1 SQVTM and CDR2 ANQGSEA come from the germline V gene. Trimming cost V 3 bases and J 1 base, with 5 bases left between them. DNA for the CDR3: TGCAGCGTTGAGGCAGGCACAGATACGCAGTATTTT. This sequence encodes CSVEAGTDTQYF.